These 16 T cell receptor beta chains share one sample of origin, sequenced in a study of somatic mutations in cytotoxic T cells in rheumatoid arthritis. Data came from immunoSEQ multiplex PCR; TCRdb stores just in-frame clones and leaves some out. The data hold more than 8,000 clones, with 80% observed a single time. Sequenced input: CD8+ T cells sorted from blood. All receptors come from an adult with rheumatoid arthritis.

This rearrangement joins TRBV19 to TRBJ1-5, with D uncertain. This CDR3 comprises 14 residues. Germline values: CDR1 LNHDA, CDR2 SQIVND (reference sequence). V lost 8 bases to trimming and J lost 0 bases, with 11 bases between them. Here the CDR3 reads CASVEVYSNQPQHF. CDR3 nucleotides: TGTGCCAGTGTAGAAGTTTATAGCAATCAGCCCCAGCATTTT.

This chain links TRBV28 with TRBJ2-2; 7 bases fit TRBD1. In germline, CDR1 is MDHEN, CDR2 SYDVKM. V was pared by 5 bases and J by 1 base, with 10 bases of the junction left unmatched. This CDR3 has 17 amino acids. CDR3 in DNA: TGTGCCAGCAGTCCCCAGACAGGGACGGTGAACACCGGGGAGCTGTTTTTT. This gives the protein CASSPQTGTVNTGELFF.

This clone was counted between two and nine times. The V call is TRBV9, the J call TRBJ1-5; D may be TRBD1 (6 bases). The V end was cut by 3 bases, the J end by 4 bases, with 11 bases between. Germline V CDR1 and CDR2: SGDLS, YYNGEE. There are 14 residues in the CDR3. The CDR3 coding sequence is TGTGCCAGCAGCGAGGGGGGTTGGAATCAGCCCCAGCATTTT. Translation: CASSEGGWNQPQHF.

The chain is built from TRBV13 and TRBJ2-7; TRBD1 matches at 9 bases. V was clipped by 6 bases and J by 4 bases; unmatched bases: 4. Per the germline V gene, CDR1 is PRHDT and CDR2 is FYEKMQ (reference sequence). CDR3 length: 13 amino acids. The CDR3 reads CASSWTGEYEQYF. CDR3 in DNA: TGTGCCAGCAGTTGGACAGGGGAGTACGAGCAGTACTTC.

This rearrangement joins TRBV27 to TRBJ2-3, with 8 bases fitting TRBD1. Germline values: CDR1 MNHEY, CDR2 SMNVEV (reference sequence). The CDR3 covers 17 residues. The V gene end was trimmed by 6 bases and the J gene end by 1 base; junction bases not matched to a gene: 12. The chain's CDR3 is CASRTVDRGRGTDTQYF. The CDR3 DNA sequence: TGTGCCAGCAGGACAGTAGACAGGGGACGGGGCACAGATACGCAGTATTTT.

The rearrangement joins TRBV2 to TRBJ1-2; perhaps TRBD1 as D (5 bases). CDR3 length: 16 residues. V lost 2 bases and J lost 1, with 14 bases in between. Germline V lookup: CDR1 SNHLY, CDR2 FYNNEI. This CDR3 reads CASSEIHGAFNYGYTF. Here the CDR3 DNA reads TGTGCCAGCAGTGAAATTCATGGGGCATTTAACTATGGCTACACCTTC. The whole variable domain, remainder taken from reference TRBV2 and TRBJ1-2, is EPEVTQTPSHQVTQMGQEVILRCVPISNHLYFYWYRQILGQKVEFLVSFYNNEISEKSEIFDDQFSVERPDGSNFTLKIRSTKLEDSAMYFCASSEIHGAFNYGYTFGSGTRLTVV.

This chain joins TRBV25-1 and TRBJ2-1, with TRBD1 matching over 11 bases. Germline V gene sequence: CDR1 MGHDK, CDR2 SYGVNS. The V gene end was trimmed by 1 base and the J gene end by 7 bases; junction bases not matched to a gene: 6. CDR3 length equals 16 residues. The CDR3 here is CASSESDRGRKNEQFF. The DNA for the CDR3 is TGTGCCAGCAGTGAATCGGACAGGGGGCGGAAGAATGAGCAGTTCTTC.

This rearrangement joins TRBV5-6 to TRBJ2-1; D ambiguous. V was clipped by 2 bases and J by 3 bases, with 6 bases between them. The germline V gene encodes CDR1 SGHDT and CDR2 YYEEEE. The CDR3 consists of 13 residues. In nucleotides, the CDR3 is TGTGCCAGCAGCTTACACCTCTACAATGAGCAGTTCTTC. Translating gives CASSLHLYNEQFF. Full variable domain (outside the CDR3, taken from reference TRBV5-6 and TRBJ2-1): DAGVTQSPTHLIKTRGQQVTLRCSPKSGHDTVSWYQQALGQGPQFIFQYYEEEERQRGNFPDRFSGHQFPNYSSELNVNALLLGDSALYLCASSLHLYNEQFFGPGTRLTVL.

The chain recombines TRBV12-5 with TRBJ2-1, with D tentatively TRBD1 (5 bases). The germline CDR1 and CDR2 sequences are LGHNT and FRNRAP. The V end lost 3 bases, the J end lost 2 bases, and 8 bases lay between the germline ends. CDR3 length: 14 amino acids. Here the CDR3 reads CASGFADTYNEQFF. The CDR3 DNA follows: TGTGCTAGTGGTTTTGCGGACACCTACAATGAGCAGTTCTTC.

The chain joins TRBV30 to TRBJ1-4, with a possible D match to TRBD1 (5 bases). The CDR3 is 14 residues long. Deletions cut 7 bases from V and 0 bases from J, with 12 bases between. Germline CDR1 and CDR2: GTSNPN and SVGIG (reference sequence). This CDR3 is CAFDSGTTNEKLFF. The CDR3 DNA reads TGTGCCTTCGATTCAGGGACAACTAATGAAAAACTGTTTTTT.

DNA for the CDR3: TGCGCCAGCAGCCAAGATGCAGCGGGGGGCTACAATGAGCAGTTCTTC. Its translation: CASSQDAAGGYNEQFF. The V gene is TRBV4-3, the J gene TRBJ2-1; 9 bases are shared with TRBD2. CDR1 LGHNA and CDR2 YSLEER come from the germline V gene. Unmatched junction bases numbered 3, after V lost 0 bases and J lost 3 bases. The CDR3 is made up of 16 amino acids.

This sequence joins TRBV7-9 and TRBJ2-5; maybe TRBD2 (6 bases). The CDR3 is 12 amino acids. The germline V and J ends were trimmed by 2 bases and 11 bases, with 12 bases remaining between them. The germline gives CDR1 SEHNR, CDR2 FQNEAQ (reference sequence). In DNA form, the CDR3 reads TGTGCCAGCAGCTTATTAACGGGAGAGCAGTACTTC. Its protein product is CASSLLTGEQYF.

This chain uses TRBV2 with TRBJ2-7, with 8 nucleotides matching TRBD2. The germline V gene encodes CDR1 SNHLY and CDR2 FYNNEI. This CDR3 spans 14 amino acids. V was clipped by 3 bases and J by 4 bases; unmatched bases: 5. CDR3 sequence: CASSDSAGGYEQYF. Written as DNA, the CDR3 is TGTGCCAGCAGTGATAGTGCGGGGGGATACGAGCAGTACTTC. Variable domain in full (rest from reference TRBV2 and TRBJ2-7): EPEVTQTPSHQVTQMGQEVILRCVPISNHLYFYWYRQILGQKVEFLVSFYNNEISEKSEIFDDQFSVERPDGSNFTLKIRSTKLEDSAMYFCASSDSAGGYEQYFGPGTRLTVT.

This chain links TRBV6-6 with TRBJ1-4, with a weak D call TRBD1 (6 bases). V was trimmed by 6 bases and J by 8 bases, leaving 19 bases between them. Looked up from germline, CDR1 is MNHNY and CDR2 is SVGAGI (reference sequence). This CDR3 region has 15 residues. In nucleotides, the CDR3 is TGTGCCAGCAGATTCACTGGACAGAGTAAAGAAAAACTGTTTTTT. It yields the protein CASRFTGQSKEKLFF.

The gene calls are TRBV4-3 and TRBJ1-2, with 9 nucleotides matching TRBD1. V shed 4 bases and J 3 bases; nucleotides not matched to a gene: 3. The CDR3 contains 14 residues. Germline V gene lookup returns CDR1 LGHNA and CDR2 YSLEER. As DNA, the CDR3 is TGCGCCAGCAGCCCGGGACAGGGTGACTATGGCTACACCTTC. This gives the protein CASSPGQGDYGYTF.

This chain joins TRBV19 and TRBJ1-4; D possibly corresponds to TRBD1 (6 bases). V dropped 7 bases and J dropped 7 bases, with 16 bases sitting between them. The germline CDR1 and CDR2 sequences are LNHDA and SQIVND (reference sequence). The CDR3 consists of 14 residues. In nucleotides, the CDR3 is TGTGCCAGTATGGCCTTTGGGGGGCGTGAAAAACTGTTTTTT. Translating it yields CASMAFGGREKLFF. The full variable domain, rest sourced from reference TRBV19 and TRBJ1-4, is DGGITQSPKYLFRKEGQNVTLSCEQNLNHDAMYWYRQDPGQGLRLIYYSQIVNDFQKGDIAEGYSVSREKKESFPLTVTSAQKNPTAFYLCASMAFGGREKLFFGSGTQLSVL.